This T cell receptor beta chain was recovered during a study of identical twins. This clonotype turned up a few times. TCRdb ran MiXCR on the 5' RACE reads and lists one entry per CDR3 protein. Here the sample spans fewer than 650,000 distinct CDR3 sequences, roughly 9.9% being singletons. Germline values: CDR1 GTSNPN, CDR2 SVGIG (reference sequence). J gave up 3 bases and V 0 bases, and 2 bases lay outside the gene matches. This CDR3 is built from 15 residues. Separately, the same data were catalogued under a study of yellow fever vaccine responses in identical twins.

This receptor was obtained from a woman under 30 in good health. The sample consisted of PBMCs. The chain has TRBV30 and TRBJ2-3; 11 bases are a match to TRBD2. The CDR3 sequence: CAWSVSSGGTDTQYF. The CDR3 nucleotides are TGTGCCTGGAGTGTCTCTAGCGGGGGGACAGATACGCAGTATTTT.